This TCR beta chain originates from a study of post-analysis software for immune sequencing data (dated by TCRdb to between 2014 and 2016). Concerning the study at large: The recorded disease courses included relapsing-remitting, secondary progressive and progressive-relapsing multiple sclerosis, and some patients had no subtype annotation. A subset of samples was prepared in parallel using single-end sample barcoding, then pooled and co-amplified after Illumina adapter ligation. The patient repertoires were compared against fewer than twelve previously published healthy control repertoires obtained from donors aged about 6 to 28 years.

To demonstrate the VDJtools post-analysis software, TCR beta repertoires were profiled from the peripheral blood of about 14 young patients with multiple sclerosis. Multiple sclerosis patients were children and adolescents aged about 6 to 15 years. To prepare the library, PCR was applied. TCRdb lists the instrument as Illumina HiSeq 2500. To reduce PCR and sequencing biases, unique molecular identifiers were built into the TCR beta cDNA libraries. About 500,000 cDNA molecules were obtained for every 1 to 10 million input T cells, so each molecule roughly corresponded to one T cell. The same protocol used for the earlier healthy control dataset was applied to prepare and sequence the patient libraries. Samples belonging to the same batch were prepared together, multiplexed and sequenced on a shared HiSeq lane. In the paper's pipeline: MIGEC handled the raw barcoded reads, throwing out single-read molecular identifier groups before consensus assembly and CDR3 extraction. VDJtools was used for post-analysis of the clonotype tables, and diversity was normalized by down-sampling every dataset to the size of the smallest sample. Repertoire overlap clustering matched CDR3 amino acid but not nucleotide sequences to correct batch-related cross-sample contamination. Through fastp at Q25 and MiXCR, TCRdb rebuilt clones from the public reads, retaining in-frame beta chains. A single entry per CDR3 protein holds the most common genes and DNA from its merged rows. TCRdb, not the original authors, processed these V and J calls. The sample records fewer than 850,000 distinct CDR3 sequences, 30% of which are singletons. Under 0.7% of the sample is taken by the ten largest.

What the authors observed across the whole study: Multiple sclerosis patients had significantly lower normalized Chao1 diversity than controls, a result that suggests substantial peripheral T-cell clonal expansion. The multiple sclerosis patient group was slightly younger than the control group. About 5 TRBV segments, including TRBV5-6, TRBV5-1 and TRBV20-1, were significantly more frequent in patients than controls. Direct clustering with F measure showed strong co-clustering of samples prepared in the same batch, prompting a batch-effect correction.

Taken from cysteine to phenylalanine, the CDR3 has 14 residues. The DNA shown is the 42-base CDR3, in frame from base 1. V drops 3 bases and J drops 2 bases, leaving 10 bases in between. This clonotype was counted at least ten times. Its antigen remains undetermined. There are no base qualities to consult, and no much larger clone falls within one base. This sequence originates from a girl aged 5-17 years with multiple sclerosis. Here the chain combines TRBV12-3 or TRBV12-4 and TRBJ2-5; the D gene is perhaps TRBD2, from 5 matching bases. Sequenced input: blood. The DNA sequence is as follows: TGTGCCAGCAGTTTGCTGGGAGCTCAAGAGACCCAGTACTTC. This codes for CASSLLGAQETQYF.